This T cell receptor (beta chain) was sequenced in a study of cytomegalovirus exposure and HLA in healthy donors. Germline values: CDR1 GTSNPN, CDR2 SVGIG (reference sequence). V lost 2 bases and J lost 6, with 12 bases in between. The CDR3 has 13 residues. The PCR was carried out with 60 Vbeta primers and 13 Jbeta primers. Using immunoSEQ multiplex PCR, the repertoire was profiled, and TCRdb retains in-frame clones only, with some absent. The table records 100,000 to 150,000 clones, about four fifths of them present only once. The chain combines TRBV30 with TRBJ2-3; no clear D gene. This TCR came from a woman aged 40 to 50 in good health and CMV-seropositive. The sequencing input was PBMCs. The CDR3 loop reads CAWSQRSRDTQYF. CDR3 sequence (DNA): TGTGCCTGGAGTCAAAGGTCCAGGGATACGCAGTATTTT.